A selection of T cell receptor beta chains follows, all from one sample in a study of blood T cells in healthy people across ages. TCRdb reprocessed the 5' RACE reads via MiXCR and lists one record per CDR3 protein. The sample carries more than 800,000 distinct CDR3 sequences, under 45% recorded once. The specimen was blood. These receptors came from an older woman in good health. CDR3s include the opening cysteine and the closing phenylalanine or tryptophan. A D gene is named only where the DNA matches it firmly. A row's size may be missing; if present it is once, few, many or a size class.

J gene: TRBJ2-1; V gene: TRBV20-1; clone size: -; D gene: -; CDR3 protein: CSASSADAGSYNEQFF; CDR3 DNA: TGCAGTGCTAGTTCAGCAGACGCCGGCTCCTACAATGAGCAGTTCTTC
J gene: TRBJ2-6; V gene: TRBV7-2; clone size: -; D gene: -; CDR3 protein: CASSLHDSGANAPTF; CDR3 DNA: TGTGCCAGCAGCCTCCACGACTCTGGGGCCAACGCCCCGACTTTC
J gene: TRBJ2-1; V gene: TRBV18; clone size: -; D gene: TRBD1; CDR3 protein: CASSPLGTDNEQFF; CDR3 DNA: TGTGCCAGCTCACCACTAGGGACAGACAATGAGCAGTTCTTC
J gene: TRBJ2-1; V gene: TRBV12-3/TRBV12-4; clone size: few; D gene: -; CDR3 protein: CASSHLGSSYNEQFF; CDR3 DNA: TGTGCCAGCAGTCACCTAGGGAGCTCCTACAATGAGCAGTTCTTC
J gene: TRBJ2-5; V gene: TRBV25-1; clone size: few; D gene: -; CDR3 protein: CASSEGGRRGWETQYF; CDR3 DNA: TGTGCCAGCAGTGAAGGTGGTCGTCGCGGGTGGGAGACCCAGTACTTC
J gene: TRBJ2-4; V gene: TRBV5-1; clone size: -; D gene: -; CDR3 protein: CASSVEGTIQYF; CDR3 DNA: TGCGCCAGCAGCGTGGAGGGGACAATTCAGTACTTC
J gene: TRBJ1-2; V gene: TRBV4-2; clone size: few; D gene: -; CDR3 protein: CASSQDRENYGYTF; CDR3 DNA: TGTGCCAGCAGCCAAGATCGGGAGAACTATGGCTACACCTTC
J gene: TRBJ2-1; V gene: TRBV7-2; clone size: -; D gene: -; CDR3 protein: CASSFRRATYNEQFF; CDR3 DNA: TGTGCCAGCAGCTTTAGGAGGGCCACTTACAATGAGCAGTTCTTC
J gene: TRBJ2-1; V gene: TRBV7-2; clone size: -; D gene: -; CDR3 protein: CASSLLLDEQFF; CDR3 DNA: TGTGCCAGCAGCTTATTGCTGGATGAGCAGTTCTTC
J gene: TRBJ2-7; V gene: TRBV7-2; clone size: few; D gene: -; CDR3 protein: CASSPGTEGPYEQYF; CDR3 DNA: TGTGCCAGCAGCCCCGGGACGGAGGGACCCTACGAGCAGTACTTC
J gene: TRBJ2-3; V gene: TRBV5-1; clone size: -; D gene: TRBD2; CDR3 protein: CASSPGGGSSDTQYF; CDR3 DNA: TGCGCCAGCAGCCCGGGCGGGGGATCGTCAGATACGCAGTATTTT